This entry lists 22 T cell receptor beta chains sequenced from one sample in a study of Graves' ophthalmopathy and Graves' hyperthyroidism. Amplification of the TCR beta CDR3 regions used RNA transcripts (as template). The first-round RT-PCR employed HTBI primers together with the Qiagen OneStep RT-PCR kit. A multiplex PCR was then performed as the second round. One entry per CDR3 protein results from TCRdb running MiXCR on the multiplex PCR reads. Among 650,000 to 900,000 distinct CDR3 sequences listed, roughly two fifths were seen once. Sequenced input: peripheral blood. These receptors were collected from an adult man with Graves' ophthalmopathy.

In DNA, the CDR3 is TGTGCCGCAGGGGGAGTCGGCCAAGAGACCCAGTACTTC. It codes for CAAGGVGQETQYF. The J gene is TRBJ2-5, the V gene TRBV5-4; 7 nucleotides match TRBD1. The CDR3 sequence is 13 residues long. Germline V gene sequence: CDR1 SGHNT, CDR2 YYREEE (reference sequence). The ends lost 10 bases at V and 1 base at J; junction bases unmatched: 7.

As for this clonotype: Just one base apart from a much larger clone, this may be a read error. V is TRBV15 and J is TRBJ1-6; D is undetermined. Germline V gives CDR1 LNHNV, CDR2 YYDKDF (reference sequence). The CDR3 totals 14 residues. CDR3 in amino acids: CATSGDKDNSPLHF. The CDR3 nucleotides are TGTGCCACCAGCGGAGATAAGGATAATTCACCCCTCCACTTT.

The rearrangement links TRBV13 to TRBJ2-5, with 11 bases lining up with TRBD2. In germline, CDR1 is PRHDT, CDR2 FYEKMQ (reference sequence). The CDR3 contains 19 residues. Losses at the gene ends were 6 bases for V and 2 bases for J; bases not matched to a gene: 17. CDR3 loop: CASSFAVTSGSSGQETQYF. The DNA of the CDR3 is TGTGCCAGCAGTTTTGCGGTAACTAGCGGGAGTTCGGGGCAAGAGACCCAGTACTTC.

This clonotype was observed many times. V is TRBV2 and J is TRBJ2-7, with D possibly TRBD1 on 6 matching bases. Trimming pared 3 bases from V and 6 bases from J, leaving 15 bases between. The CDR3 covers 14 residues. CDR1 SNHLY and CDR2 FYNNEI come from the germline V gene. The CDR3 region has the DNA TGTGCCAGCAGTGAGCAGGGGTCCAGCGGCGAGCAGTACTTC. Amino acid sequence: CASSEQGSSGEQYF.

This clonotype appeared a few times. The chain couples TRBV7-2 to TRBJ2-2; 7 bases match TRBD2. The CDR3 has 16 residues. The germline V gene has CDR1 SGHTA and CDR2 FQGNSA. The V and J ends lost 5 bases and 4 bases, in that order; junction bases with no gene match: 10. Here the CDR3 DNA reads TGTGCCAGCAGCCCCCCTGGGGGGGGGGGCACCGGGGAGCTGTTTTTT. Residues: CASSPPGGGGTGELFF.

CDR3 nucleotide sequence: TGTGCCAGCCGCTCGGCTTATTCCACCGGGGAGCTGTTTTTT. It codes for CASRSAYSTGELFF. The chain employs TRBV25-1 and TRBJ2-2; D remains unclear. CDR3 size: 14 residues. V dropped 8 bases and J dropped 4 bases, with 14 bases sitting between them. Germline assignment: CDR1 MGHDK and CDR2 SYGVNS.

This clonotype showed up many times. The chain uses TRBV10-3 and TRBJ2-5; TRBD2 agrees at 11 bases. V shed 6 bases and J 4 bases; nucleotides not matched to a gene: 7. The CDR3 has 15 residues. Germline V gives CDR1 ENHRY, CDR2 SYGVKD. This chain's CDR3 is CAISLLAGVSETQYF. The CDR3 nucleotides are TGTGCCATCAGCTTACTAGCGGGAGTGTCAGAGACCCAGTACTTC.

As to this clonotype: A read error may be the cause here, since a much bigger clone is one base away. The conserved phenylalanine or tryptophan is not found at the CDR3 terminus, so this likely reflects a read error. The chain uses TRBV7-9 and TRBJ1-1; 8 nucleotides agree with TRBD1. In germline, CDR1 is SEHNR, CDR2 FQNEAQ (reference sequence). The CDR3 length is 14 residues. After removal of 5 bases from V and 5 bases from J, the junction contained 7 bases not matched to a gene. CDR3 loop: CASSETGVTTEAFL. The CDR3 region has the DNA TGTGCCAGCAGCGAGACAGGGGTAACGACTGAAGCTTTCCTT.

V and J are TRBV29-1 and TRBJ1-2; D may be TRBD1 (5 bases). Germline V gene lookup returns CDR1 SQVTM and CDR2 ANQGSEA. The CDR3 totals 10 residues. DNA of the CDR3: TGCAGGGGGGTCGGCTATGGCTACACCTTC. Encoded protein: CRGVGYGYTF.

Here the CDR3 DNA reads TGTGCCAGCAGTGGGGGGGGGAGGGATCAAGAGACCCAGTACTTC. Translating gives CASSGGGRDQETQYF. This sequence joins TRBV5-5 and TRBJ2-5; 7 bases map to TRBD2. The CDR3 is made up of 15 amino acids. Germline-derived CDR1 and CDR2 are SGHKS and YYEKEE (reference sequence). The V gene end was trimmed by 5 bases and the J gene end by 2 bases; junction bases not matched to a gene: 9.

This clonotype occurred many times. The V call is TRBV29-1, the J call TRBJ2-7; 11 bases are shared with TRBD1. The CDR3 runs to 13 residues. Per the germline V gene, CDR1 is SQVTM and CDR2 is ANQGSEA. The V segment lost 4 bases and the J segment 6 bases; nucleotides outside the gene matches: 5. The CDR3 sequence: CSVVDRGPSEQYF. In nucleotides, the CDR3 is TGCAGCGTTGTGGACAGGGGGCCTAGCGAGCAGTACTTC.

This clonotype has at least ten counts. DNA for the CDR3: TGTGCCAGCAGCTTATTCCGGGGATCCTACGAGCAGTACTTC. Its protein product is CASSLFRGSYEQYF. This rearrangement joins TRBV7-2 to TRBJ2-7; a weak D match, TRBD2 (5 bases). In germline, CDR1 is SGHTA, CDR2 FQGNSA. V was clipped by 2 bases and J by 1 base, with 9 bases between them. The CDR3 consists of 14 residues.

The CDR3 region is CASSLESRTDTQYF. The DNA for the CDR3 is TGTGCCAGCAGCTTAGAGAGCCGCACAGATACGCAGTATTTT. The V and J genes are TRBV7-9 and TRBJ2-3, with D unclear. The CDR3 runs 14 residues. Per germline, CDR1 SEHNR and CDR2 FQNEAQ (reference sequence). Trimming stripped 1 base from V and 1 base from J, with 6 bases between.

The rearrangement links TRBV19 to TRBJ2-7; D might be TRBD1 (5 bases). Deletions cut 4 bases from V and 0 bases from J, with 13 bases between. Germline CDR1 LNHDA, CDR2 SQIVND (reference sequence). The CDR3 consists of 15 residues. The CDR3 region is CASSNNGQVSYEQYF. Here the CDR3 DNA reads TGTGCCAGTAGTAACAACGGACAAGTCTCCTACGAGCAGTACTTC.

This clonotype was picked up a small number of times. The chain combines TRBV2 with TRBJ2-5; the D gene is possibly TRBD1 (6 bases). The germline V gene has CDR1 SNHLY and CDR2 FYNNEI. Deletions cut 4 bases from V and 5 bases from J, with 14 bases between. The CDR3 is made up of 14 amino acids. This chain's CDR3 is CASSGVVRGETQYF. CDR3 nucleotides: TGTGCCAGCAGTGGGGTCGTAAGGGGGGAGACCCAGTACTTC.

This clonotype was detected only a few times. A junction end diverges from the germline sequence, so it may reflect a read error. The V gene is TRBV24-1, the J gene TRBJ1-5; D uncertain. This CDR3 is built from 14 residues. Germline V gene data show CDR1 as KGHDR and CDR2 as SFDVKD. CDR3 DNA sequence: TGTGCCAGCAGTCGAGTGGCCGACTCAATCCCCCAGCATTTT. Protein sequence: CASSRVADSIPQHF.

CDR3 sequence reads: CAISIAGGNSPLHF. CDR3 bases: TGTGCCATCAGTATTGCAGGGGGTAATTCACCCCTCCACTTT. V usage is TRBV10-3 and J usage is TRBJ1-6; 7 bases map to TRBD1. Germline V gene sequence: CDR1 ENHRY, CDR2 SYGVKD. CDR3 size: 14 residues. V shed 5 bases and J 6 bases; nucleotides not matched to a gene: 4.

This clonotype was counted a few times. CDR3 sequence reads: CASSRTGGVDEQYF. DNA of the CDR3: TGTGCCAGCAGCCGGACAGGGGGTGTAGACGAGCAGTACTTC. The chain recombines TRBV9 with TRBJ2-7; 10 bases align to TRBD1. This CDR3 contains 14 residues. Germline V gives CDR1 SGDLS, CDR2 YYNGEE. J gave up 5 bases and V 4 bases, and 6 bases lay outside the gene matches.

This clonotype was counted between two and nine times. V is TRBV7-2 and J is TRBJ2-2; 10 nucleotides align to TRBD1. CDR1 is SGHTA and CDR2 is FQGNSA in the germline V gene. The trim removed 5 bases at V and 6 bases at J, leaving 9 bases unmatched. This CDR3 has 16 residues. The CDR3 is CASSQLGQGISGELFF. Written as DNA, the CDR3 is TGTGCCAGCAGCCAATTGGGACAGGGGATCTCCGGGGAGCTGTTTTTT.

The chain joins TRBV10-3 to TRBJ1-3, with 9 bases identical to TRBD1. The CDR3 consists of 13 residues. Trimming removed 6 bases from V and 4 bases from J; junction bases left unmatched: 1. The germline gives CDR1 ENHRY, CDR2 SYGVKD. The CDR3 is CAIRDRGGNTIYF. CDR3 nucleotides: TGTGCCATCAGGGACAGGGGCGGAAACACCATATATTTT.

V and J are TRBV5-4 and TRBJ2-7, with D unclear. The CDR3 extends over 13 amino acids. Trimming removed 4 bases at V and 9 bases at J, with 17 bases between. Germline assignment: CDR1 SGHNT and CDR2 YYREEE (reference sequence). The CDR3 nucleotides are TGTGCCAGCAGCGCCGATCCCCGAGCCGGGCAGTACTTC. Its translation: CASSADPRAGQYF.

The chain recombines TRBV12-3 or TRBV12-4 with TRBJ1-6; TRBD1 aligns across 8 bases. Unmatched junction bases numbered 7, after V lost 5 bases and J lost 10 bases. The CDR3 is 14 amino acids. The CDR3 bases are TGTGCCAGCAGTAAGGACAGGGTGTCCTCACCCCTCCACTTT. Translation gives CASSKDRVSSPLHF.